The subject of this entry is one T cell receptor (beta chain). Its target is unknown. This specimen belongs to a study of cytomegalovirus exposure and HLA in healthy donors. Study conclusions and caveats: Reportedly, cytomegalovirus status was diagnosed with high sensitivity and specificity. Sequencing likely generated an artifact that appeared as a cluster of highly shared sequence variants.

Germline CDR1 reads SGHKS; CDR2 reads YYEKEE (reference sequence). J was trimmed by 2 bases and V by 2 bases; bases with no gene match: 0. The CDR3 consists of 14 residues. Use of 60 Vbeta and 13 Jbeta primers characterized the PCR. Here immunoSEQ multiplex PCR was the method, and the copy in TCRdb shows in-frame clones only, minus some. The sample has 55,000 to 70,000 clones; about 81% are singletons. This receptor was taken from a woman under 40 in good health and CMV-seronegative. The sequencing sample was made of PBMCs. V usage is TRBV5-5 and J usage is TRBJ2-1; the match to TRBD2 covers 8 bases. The CDR3 bases are TGTGCCAGCAGCTTAGCGGGAGCCTACAATGAGCAGTTCTTC. This translates into CASSLAGAYNEQFF.